This T cell receptor beta chain emerged from a study of T cell changes during pregnancy in multiple sclerosis. Assay: immunoSEQ multiplex PCR; the TCRdb copy retains only in-frame clones and omits some. The sample shows under 60,000 clones, approximately 90% of them seen only once. Germline V gene lookup returns CDR1 MGHDK and CDR2 SYGVNS. The V segment lost 3 bases and the J segment 7 bases; nucleotides outside the gene matches: 5. The CDR3 is 15 residues long. Here the sequenced sample was CD8+ T cells from peripheral blood mononuclear cells, taken after pregnancy. The source is a female donor with multiple sclerosis, enrolled in a pregnancy study. The chain links TRBV25-1 to TRBJ1-4; 10 nucleotides agree with TRBD1. The CDR3, as DNA: TGTGCCAGCAGTGAGTGGGACAGGGGAGGTGAAAAACTGTTTTTT. Its protein product is CASSEWDRGGEKLFF.